This T cell receptor beta chain was sequenced in a study of blood T cell repertoires in COVID-19. Study context: T cells, B-cell-depleted T cells, or PBMCs provided the cDNA or gDNA that served as material.

The CDR3 is 13 residues long. The germline V gene has CDR1 MRHNA and CDR2 SNTAGT. Trimming removed 5 bases from V and 4 bases from J, with 9 bases in between. Methods used by the authors: Using reference gene primer amplification, nucleated cell counts were estimated. Assay used: immunoSEQ multiplex PCR; TCRdb lists only in-frame clones, some missing. The V and J calls and clone size were taken over from that table, and D and trimming were inferred from the DNA. The sample carries more than 65,000 clones, more than 75% recorded once. Source material: peripheral blood. J is TRBJ1-5 and V is TRBV6-4; the D is unclear. This receptor was obtained from a woman older than 75 with active or convalescent COVID-19. CDR3 in amino acids: CASSLTTNQPQHF. DNA of the CDR3: TGTGCCAGCAGTCTGACTACTAATCAGCCCCAGCATTTT.